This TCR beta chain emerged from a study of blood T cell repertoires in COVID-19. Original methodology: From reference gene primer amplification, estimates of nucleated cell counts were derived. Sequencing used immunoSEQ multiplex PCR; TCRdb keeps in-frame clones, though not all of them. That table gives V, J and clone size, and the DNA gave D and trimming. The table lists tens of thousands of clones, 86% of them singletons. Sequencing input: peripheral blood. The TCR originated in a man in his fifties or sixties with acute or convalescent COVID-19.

CDR3 sequence (DNA): TGTGCCACCAGCCTACAGGGGGCAGGGTATGGCTACACCTTC. Its translation is CATSLQGAGYGYTF. The gene calls are TRBV15 and TRBJ1-2; 9 nucleotides agree with TRBD1. The CDR3 runs 14 residues. Germline CDR1 reads LNHNV; CDR2 reads YYDKDF (reference sequence). Unmatched junction bases numbered 6, after V lost 5 bases and J lost 5 bases.